This entry is about one TCR beta chain. The data derive from a study of blood T cell repertoires in COVID-19. Study details: The study drew acute and convalescent COVID-19 samples from the United States, Italy and Spain. The cDNA or gDNA used as material had been derived from T cells, B-cell-depleted T cells, or PBMCs.

Original methodology: Nucleated cell counts were estimated from reference gene primer amplification. The table came from immunoSEQ multiplex PCR; TCRdb's copy has only in-frame clones and leaves some out. For V, J and clone size, that table is used; D and trimming come from the DNA. The sample has under 130,000 clones; approximately 89% are singletons. Germline CDR1 is SGHDN and CDR2 is FVKESK. The ends were cut back, 0 bases at V and 5 bases at J, with 23 bases in the middle. This CDR3 has 19 amino acids. The TCR was taken from a woman older than 75 in a cohort sampled during active COVID-19. This chain links TRBV14 with TRBJ2-1; weak D call: TRBD2 (7 bases). The material sequenced was peripheral blood. The CDR3 loop is CASSQDSGPWGGTHNEQFF. The CDR3 region has the DNA TGTGCCAGCAGCCAAGATAGCGGGCCTTGGGGGGGCACCCACAATGAGCAGTTCTTC.